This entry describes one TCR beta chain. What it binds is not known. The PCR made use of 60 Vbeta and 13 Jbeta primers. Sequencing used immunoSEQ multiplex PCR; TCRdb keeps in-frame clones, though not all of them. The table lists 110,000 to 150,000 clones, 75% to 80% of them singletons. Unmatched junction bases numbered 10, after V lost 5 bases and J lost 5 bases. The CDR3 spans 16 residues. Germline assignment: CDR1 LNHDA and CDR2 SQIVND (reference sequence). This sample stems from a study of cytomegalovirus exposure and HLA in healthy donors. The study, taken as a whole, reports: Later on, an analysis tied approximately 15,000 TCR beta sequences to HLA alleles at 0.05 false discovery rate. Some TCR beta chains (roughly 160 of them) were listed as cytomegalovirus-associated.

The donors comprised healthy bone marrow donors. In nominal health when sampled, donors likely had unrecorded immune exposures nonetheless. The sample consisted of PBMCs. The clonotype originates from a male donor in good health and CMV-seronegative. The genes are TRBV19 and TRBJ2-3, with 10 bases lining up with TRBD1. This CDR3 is CASSARDRGFEDTQYF. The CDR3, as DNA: TGTGCCAGTAGTGCTCGGGACAGGGGTTTTGAAGATACGCAGTATTTT.